Shown below are 29 T cell receptor beta chains from a single sample sequenced in a study of CD8+ T cells in alopecia areata. Sequencing relied on a cDNA template that was reverse transcribed from extracted RNA. Sequencing used immunoSEQ multiplex PCR; TCRdb keeps in-frame clones, though not all of them. The repertoire holds under 250,000 clones, with about 53% as singletons. Sequencing used CD4+ T cells sorted from blood, obtained at week 0. These receptors all come from a human donor with alopecia areata.

The rearrangement links TRBV6-5 to TRBJ1-2; TRBD1 agrees at 7 bases. Germline V lookup: CDR1 MNHEY, CDR2 SVGAGI. This CDR3 comprises 13 residues. After removal of 8 bases from V and 4 bases from J, the junction contained 7 bases not matched to a gene. Here the CDR3 reads CASYTGQSYGYTF. The DNA for the CDR3 is TGTGCCAGCTATACGGGACAGTCCTATGGCTACACCTTC.

The rearrangement links TRBV29-1 to TRBJ1-2; D unresolved. Germline CDR1 reads SQVTM; CDR2 reads ANQGSEA. The CDR3 runs 13 residues. Trimming took off 1 base at V and 5 bases at J, with 11 bases between the two ends. CDR3 sequence reads: CSVEVTQGYGYTF. The DNA for the CDR3 is TGCAGCGTTGAAGTTACACAAGGGTATGGCTACACCTTC.

V gene TRBV30 combines with J gene TRBJ1-1; no clear D. CDR3 size: 12 residues. The V end lost 4 bases, the J end lost 8 bases, and 14 bases lay between the germline ends. Germline values: CDR1 GTSNPN, CDR2 SVGIG (reference sequence). The CDR3 spells CAWISTGGEAFF. In nucleotides, the CDR3 is TGTGCCTGGATCTCGACGGGTGGAGAAGCTTTCTTT.

J is TRBJ2-7 and V is TRBV29-1; possibly TRBD1 for D (6 bases). V lost 3 bases and J 1 base, leaving 10 bases between the germline ends. The CDR3 is 13 amino acids. Germline V gene lookup returns CDR1 SQVTM and CDR2 ANQGSEA. The CDR3 sequence is CSVDWGRSYEQYF. CDR3 nucleotide sequence: TGCAGCGTTGACTGGGGGCGGTCCTACGAGCAGTACTTC.

The gene calls are TRBV18 and TRBJ2-1; D gene unclear. V gave up 6 bases and J gave up 6 bases, with 9 bases separating them. The CDR3 covers 12 residues. The germline V gene has CDR1 KGHSH and CDR2 LQKENI. Here the CDR3 DNA reads TGTGCCAGCTCTCCCCGGAGCAATGAGCAGTTCTTC. This translates into CASSPRSNEQFF.

The chain joins TRBV7-2 to TRBJ1-2; TRBD1 might be the D (5 bases). The CDR3 is 15 residues long. The V end was cut by 0 bases, the J end by 8 bases, with 16 bases between. CDR1 is SGHTA, CDR2 FQGNSA, per germline. The CDR3 region has the DNA TGTGCCAGCAGCTTAGCCGGTCCAGGGCGAGAGGGCTACACCTTC. Its protein is CASSLAGPGREGYTF.

This clone has more than one count but fewer than ten. This chain connects TRBV7-9 to TRBJ1-2; TRBD1 aligns across 7 bases. V trimming: 5 bases; J trimming: 4 bases; junction bases outside the gene matches: 10. Germline V gene data show CDR1 as SEHNR and CDR2 as FQNEAQ (reference sequence). This CDR3 is built from 15 residues. CDR3 nucleotide sequence: TGTGCCAGCAGCCCGGAGACAGGGTCTGTCTATGGCTACACCTTC. Its translation is CASSPETGSVYGYTF.

This chain joins TRBV4-1 and TRBJ2-5, with 11 bases identical to TRBD2. V trimming: 0 bases; J trimming: 2 bases; junction bases outside the gene matches: 8. This CDR3 has 18 residues. Germline lookup yields CDR1 MGHRA and CDR2 YSYEKL. CDR3 loop: CASSQDRELAGVQETQYF. The CDR3 DNA sequence: TGCGCCAGCAGCCAAGATCGGGAACTAGCGGGAGTTCAAGAGACCCAGTACTTC.

V is TRBV10-3 and J is TRBJ1-5; a possible D gene is TRBD1 (6 bases). V was trimmed by 10 bases and J by 6 bases, leaving 13 bases between them. CDR1 is ENHRY and CDR2 is SYGVKD in the germline V gene. CDR3 length: 12 amino acids. The CDR3 loop reads CATQAGAQPQHF. DNA of the CDR3: TGTGCCACCCAGGCGGGGGCTCAGCCCCAGCATTTT.

The chain has TRBV29-1 and TRBJ2-7; 7 nucleotides agree with TRBD1. CDR1 is SQVTM and CDR2 is ANQGSEA in the germline V gene. Losses at the gene ends were 4 bases for V and 3 bases for J; bases not matched to a gene: 6. This CDR3 spans 13 amino acids. CDR3 coding DNA: TGCAGCGTTGGACACAGGGGTGGCTACGAGCAGTACTTC. Translating it yields CSVGHRGGYEQYF.

The genes are TRBV29-1 and TRBJ1-1; D gene uncertain. V was clipped by 2 bases and J by 10 bases, with 14 bases between them. There are 12 residues in the CDR3. From germline, CDR1 is SQVTM and CDR2 ANQGSEA. CDR3 nucleotides: TGCAGCGTTGAACTCGGTCCCTTCGGAGCTTTCTTT. It specifies CSVELGPFGAFF.

The rearrangement uses TRBV7-6 and TRBJ2-7; D might be TRBD1 (7 bases). Between the trimmed V and J ends, which lost 4 bases and 9 bases, there was a span of 16 bases. Germline loops: CDR1 SGHVS, CDR2 FNYEAQ. The CDR3 spans 13 residues. CDR3 sequence: CASSSEGAVRQYF. In nucleotides, the CDR3 is TGTGCCAGCAGCTCGGAGGGGGCAGTGAGGCAGTACTTC.

This clone was recorded at least ten times. The rearrangement links TRBV19 to TRBJ1-5; 9 bases line up with TRBD1. Germline V CDR1 and CDR2: LNHDA, SQIVND (reference sequence). The CDR3 has 14 residues. V lost 5 bases and J lost 7; bases outside the gene matches: 6. The CDR3: CASSARTGDQPQHF. CDR3 coding DNA: TGTGCCAGTAGTGCCCGGACAGGGGACCAGCCCCAGCATTTT.

This chain uses TRBV23-1 with TRBJ2-1; 8 nucleotides agree with TRBD2. TRBV23-1 is designated an ORF whose function remains uncertain. Losses at the gene ends were 10 bases for V and 3 bases for J; bases not matched to a gene: 2. The CDR3 runs to 12 residues. DNA of the CDR3: TGCGCCACGGGAGGGGTCTACAATGAGCAGTTCTTC. Its translation: CATGGVYNEQFF.

The genes are TRBV27 and TRBJ1-2, with D maybe TRBD1 (6 bases). Germline V gives CDR1 MNHEY, CDR2 SMNVEV (reference sequence). The CDR3 runs to 14 residues. Trimming stripped 0 bases from V and 8 bases from J, with 13 bases between. CDR3 in DNA: TGTGCCAGCAGTTTATCGTACGGGGGGCACGGCTACACCTTC. It specifies CASSLSYGGHGYTF.

The chain couples TRBV6-4 to TRBJ2-3; 9 bases agree with TRBD2. Germline V gene data show CDR1 as MRHNA and CDR2 as SNTAGT. The trim removed 6 bases at V and 1 base at J, leaving 2 bases unmatched. CDR3 length: 14 amino acids. In DNA form, the CDR3 reads TGTGCCAGCAGCCCTAGCGGGGGCACAGATACGCAGTATTTT. Translated: CASSPSGGTDTQYF.

The chain links TRBV2 to TRBJ2-2; D call uncertain. Germline V gene lookup returns CDR1 SNHLY and CDR2 FYNNEI. Deletions cut 1 base from V and 6 bases from J, with 6 bases between. The CDR3 contains 13 residues. The CDR3 DNA reads TGTGCCAGCAGTGAAGAACGTGCCGGGGAGCTGTTTTTT. It codes for CASSEERAGELFF.

This clone was detected only a few times. This rearrangement joins TRBV7-2 to TRBJ2-2; D might be TRBD2 (6 bases). The CDR3 extends over 15 amino acids. Germline CDR1 and CDR2: SGHTA and FQGNSA. Trimming stripped 5 bases from V and 2 bases from J, with 12 bases between. CDR3 residues: CASSPWGVNTGELFF. CDR3 bases: TGTGCCAGCAGCCCCTGGGGGGTAAACACCGGGGAGCTGTTTTTT.

The chain carries TRBV30 and TRBJ1-3; D is uncertain. CDR3 length: 13 residues. Trimming pared 2 bases from V and 5 bases from J, leaving 10 bases between. Germline V gene lookup returns CDR1 GTSNPN and CDR2 SVGIG (reference sequence). In DNA, the CDR3 is TGTGCCTGGAGTCCAGAGCCCCGAAACACCATATATTTT. Protein product: CAWSPEPRNTIYF.

This clone occurred a few times. V is TRBV6-5 and J is TRBJ2-7; D may be TRBD1 or TRBD2 (5 bases each). Germline V CDR1 and CDR2: MNHEY, SVGAGI. The CDR3 length is 16 residues. V dropped 1 base and J dropped 6 bases, with 19 bases sitting between them. CDR3 amino acids: CASSYLPTGATGEQYF. As DNA, the CDR3 is TGTGCCAGCAGTTACTTGCCAACCGGGGCGACTGGCGAGCAGTACTTC.

CDR3 DNA sequence: TGCGCCAGCAGCCAGCCCCACAGAGACACAGATACGCAGTATTTT. It yields the protein CASSQPHRDTDTQYF. V gene TRBV4-1 combines with J gene TRBJ2-3, with unresolved D. The CDR3 covers 15 residues. Germline assignment: CDR1 MGHRA and CDR2 YSYEKL. V lost 3 bases to trimming and J lost 2 bases, with 12 bases between them.

Here the CDR3 DNA reads TGCGCCAGCAGCCAAGATCCGGCGGGACACATAAACATTCAGTACTTC. This translates into CASSQDPAGHINIQYF. V gene TRBV4-1 combines with J gene TRBJ2-4; the D call may be TRBD1 or TRBD2 (6 bases each). The CDR3 length is 16 residues. Trimming pared 0 bases from V and 6 bases from J, leaving 15 bases between. Looked up from germline, CDR1 is MGHRA and CDR2 is YSYEKL.

V and J are TRBV19 and TRBJ2-3, with TRBD1 as a possible D gene (5 bases). Germline V gene lookup returns CDR1 LNHDA and CDR2 SQIVND (reference sequence). Trimming removed 2 bases at V and 4 bases at J, with 7 bases between. CDR3 length: 13 residues. CDR3 bases: TGTGCCAGTAGTATAACGACAGCAGATACGCAGTATTTT. Protein: CASSITTADTQYF.

This clone was seen more than once but under ten times. This chain joins TRBV18 and TRBJ2-6; 7 bases are a match to TRBD1. Germline loops: CDR1 KGHSH, CDR2 LQKENI. The CDR3 consists of 19 residues. V trimming: 3 bases; J trimming: 0 bases; junction bases outside the gene matches: 11. CDR3 coding DNA: TGTGCCAGCTCACCTTACACAGGGGCCCGAAGCTCTGGGGCCAACGTCCTGACTTTC. Translation: CASSPYTGARSSGANVLTF.

The V gene is TRBV4-1, the J gene TRBJ1-3; D uncertain. CDR3 length: 15 amino acids. Germline-derived CDR1 and CDR2 are MGHRA and YSYEKL. V dropped 4 bases and J dropped 0 bases, with 10 bases sitting between them. CDR3 DNA: TGCGCCAGCAGCCCGAGCCAGAGCTCTGGAAACACCATATATTTT. This translates into CASSPSQSSGNTIYF.

This clone was seen more than once but under ten times. V is TRBV30 and J is TRBJ1-1; D ambiguous. From germline, CDR1 is GTSNPN and CDR2 SVGIG (reference sequence). V was pared by 3 bases and J by 11 bases, with 13 bases between. The CDR3 runs 11 residues. The CDR3 spells CAWRSEGRAFF. The CDR3 DNA sequence: TGTGCCTGGAGATCCGAAGGGAGGGCTTTCTTT.

The V gene is TRBV19, the J gene TRBJ2-5, with 9 positions matching TRBD1. The CDR3 is 16 residues long. Germline CDR1 LNHDA, CDR2 SQIVND (reference sequence). Trimming removed 5 bases from V and 2 bases from J; junction bases left unmatched: 9. DNA of the CDR3: TGTGCCAGTAGTGCAGGCTCCGGGACAGGGCAAGAGACCCAGTACTTC. This translates into CASSAGSGTGQETQYF.

Only one count was recorded for this clone. The rearrangement joins TRBV30 to TRBJ1-3; D gene uncertain. The V and J ends lost 2 bases and 0 bases respectively, with 11 bases between them. The CDR3 runs 15 residues. The germline gives CDR1 GTSNPN, CDR2 SVGIG (reference sequence). The CDR3 bases are TGTGCCTGGAGTTTCCTCACCAACTCTGGAAACACCATATATTTT. Translated, it gives CAWSFLTNSGNTIYF.

The chain joins TRBV7-9 to TRBJ2-4; the D is unclear. Looked up from germline, CDR1 is SEHNR and CDR2 is FQNEAQ (reference sequence). This CDR3 has 11 residues. V dropped 5 bases and J dropped 7 bases, with 6 bases sitting between them. Here the CDR3 DNA reads TGTGCCAGCAGCGCCACCAACATTCAGTACTTC. Translating it yields CASSATNIQYF.